This T cell receptor (beta chain) is drawn from a study of blood T cell repertoires in COVID-19. Categorization into cohorts depended on clinical history that participants reported. Resolution of symptoms, clearance, or two negative PCRs was present in recovered Cohort 3 donors. Under the authors' procedure: Reference gene primer amplification gave nucleated cell count estimates. Assay: immunoSEQ multiplex PCR; the TCRdb copy retains only in-frame clones and omits some. From that table come the V and J calls and clone size; the DNA was used to work out D and trimming. In the table there are about 410,000 clones, around 92% of which are singletons. V was pared by 1 base and J by 1 base, with 9 bases between. The length of the CDR3 is 14 residues. Germline V gene data show CDR1 as SGHRS and CDR2 as YFSETQ.

The V and J genes are TRBV5-1 and TRBJ2-7, with a possible D match to TRBD1 (6 bases). The clonotype was recovered from a woman under 40 who had recovered from COVID-19. The sample taken for sequencing was PBMCs or T cells enriched from blood (not recorded which). CDR3 protein: CASSLQGPSYEQYF. In DNA, the CDR3 is TGCGCCAGCAGCTTGCAGGGGCCATCCTACGAGCAGTACTTC.